Sequencing of this T cell receptor beta chain was carried out in a study of blood T cell repertoires in COVID-19. Study as a whole: Acute and convalescent COVID-19 specimens originated in the United States, Italy and Spain. T cells, B-cell-depleted T cells, or PBMCs provided the cDNA or gDNA that served as material.

Per the original data handling: It was from reference gene primer amplification that nucleated cell counts were estimated. Using immunoSEQ multiplex PCR, the repertoire was profiled, and TCRdb retains in-frame clones only, with some absent. That table furnishes V, J and clone size, whereas the DNA furnished D and trimming. The table has 130,000 or so clones, approximately 87% seen once; the top ten hold under 2.5%. The CDR3 covers 13 residues. V lost 6 bases to trimming and J lost 4 bases; unmatched junction nucleotides: 6. Germline lookup yields CDR1 SQVTM and CDR2 ANQGSEA. The rearrangement links TRBV29-1 to TRBJ1-5, with 7 nucleotides matching TRBD1. The specimen sequenced was peripheral blood. This TCR came from a man aged 50 or older with active COVID-19. DNA for the CDR3: TGCAGCGTCGGGGAACAGGGGAATCAGCCCCAGCATTTT. Encoded protein: CSVGEQGNQPQHF.